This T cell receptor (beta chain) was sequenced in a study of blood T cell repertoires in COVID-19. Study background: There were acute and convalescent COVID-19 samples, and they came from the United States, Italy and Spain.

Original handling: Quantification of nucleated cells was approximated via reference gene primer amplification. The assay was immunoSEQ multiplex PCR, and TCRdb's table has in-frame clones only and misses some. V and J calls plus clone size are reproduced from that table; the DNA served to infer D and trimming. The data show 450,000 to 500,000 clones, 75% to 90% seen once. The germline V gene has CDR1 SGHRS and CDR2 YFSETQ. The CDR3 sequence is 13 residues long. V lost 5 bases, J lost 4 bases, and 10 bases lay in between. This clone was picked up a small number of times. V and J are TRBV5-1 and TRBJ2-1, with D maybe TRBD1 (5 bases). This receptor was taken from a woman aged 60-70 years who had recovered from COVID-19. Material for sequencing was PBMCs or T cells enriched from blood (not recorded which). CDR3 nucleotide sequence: TGCGCCAGCAGGGGGCTCGGGTACAATGAGCAGTTCTTC. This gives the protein CASRGLGYNEQFF.